A selection of T cell receptor beta chains follows, all from one sample in a study of blood T cell repertoires in COVID-19. Sequencing used immunoSEQ multiplex PCR; TCRdb keeps in-frame clones, though not all of them. The repertoire has about 310,000 clones, roughly nine tenths of them found once; the top ten carry almost 9.5%. Material: PBMCs or T cells enriched from blood (not recorded which). Receptors originate from a woman under 40 who had recovered from COVID-19. Each CDR3 is given with its conserved first and last residue. The D gene is left open where the match is weak. The size entry is marked missing in some rows and otherwise reads once, few, many or a size class.

V gene: TRBV5-1; J gene: TRBJ1-4; clone size: .; D gene: .; CDR3 protein: CASKDTTAGTWEKLFF; CDR3 DNA: TGCGCCAGCAAAGACACTACGGCGGGGACTTGGGAAAAACTGTTTTTT
V gene: TRBV3-1/TRBV3-2; J gene: TRBJ1-5; clone size: .; D gene: .; CDR3 protein: CASSQVAGQPQHF; CDR3 DNA: TGTGCCAGCAGCCAAGTGGCTGGTCAGCCCCAGCATTTT
V gene: TRBV3-1/TRBV3-2; J gene: TRBJ1-5; clone size: .; D gene: TRBD1; CDR3 protein: CASSQGDRDNQPQHF; CDR3 DNA: TGTGCCAGCAGCCAGGGGGACAGGGACAATCAGCCCCAGCATTTT
V gene: TRBV5-6; J gene: TRBJ2-1; clone size: .; D gene: .; CDR3 protein: CASSLGRQGLWYEQFF; CDR3 DNA: TGTGCCAGCAGCTTGGGCCGGCAGGGGTTGTGGTATGAGCAGTTCTTC
V gene: TRBV7-6; J gene: TRBJ1-4; clone size: .; D gene: TRBD1; CDR3 protein: CASTSRQGNEKLFF; CDR3 DNA: TGTGCCAGCACCTCTCGACAGGGAAATGAAAAACTGTTTTTT
V gene: TRBV14; J gene: TRBJ1-1; clone size: .; D gene: .; CDR3 protein: CASSQSGGDSATEAFF; CDR3 DNA: TGTGCCAGCAGCCAATCGGGGGGGGACTCAGCCACTGAAGCTTTCTTT
V gene: TRBV28; J gene: TRBJ1-5; clone size: .; D gene: TRBD1; CDR3 protein: CASSSTGEEQPQHF; CDR3 DNA: TGTGCCAGCAGCTCGACAGGGGAGGAACAGCCCCAGCATTTT
V gene: TRBV6-5; J gene: TRBJ2-1; clone size: .; D gene: .; CDR3 protein: CASKGPGDYNEQFF; CDR3 DNA: TGTGCCAGCAAGGGACCGGGGGACTACAATGAGCAGTTCTTC
V gene: TRBV3-1/TRBV3-2; J gene: TRBJ1-1; clone size: .; D gene: .; CDR3 protein: CASSPWRRGGTEAFF; CDR3 DNA: TGTGCCAGCAGCCCGTGGCGGAGGGGGGGCACTGAAGCTTTCTTT
V gene: TRBV4-2; J gene: TRBJ2-7; clone size: .; D gene: .; CDR3 protein: CASSGGVDWDEQYF; CDR3 DNA: TGTGCCAGCAGTGGAGGGGTCGATTGGGACGAGCAGTACTTC
V gene: TRBV6-4; J gene: TRBJ2-1; clone size: .; D gene: TRBD2; CDR3 protein: CASSDGREGQFF; CDR3 DNA: TGTGCCAGCAGTGACGGACGGGAGGGGCAGTTCTTC
V gene: TRBV7-2; J gene: TRBJ2-7; clone size: .; D gene: TRBD1; CDR3 protein: CASSFSDRGYEQYF; CDR3 DNA: TGTGCCAGCAGCTTTTCGGACAGGGGCTACGAGCAGTACTTC
V gene: TRBV19; J gene: TRBJ2-3; clone size: .; D gene: .; CDR3 protein: CASRPAGKGTDTQYF; CDR3 DNA: TGTGCCAGTAGACCCGCGGGGAAGGGAACAGATACGCAGTATTTT
V gene: TRBV6-6; J gene: TRBJ1-6; clone size: .; D gene: .; CDR3 protein: CASSPRTWVDYNSPLHF; CDR3 DNA: TGTGCCAGCAGTCCAAGGACATGGGTTGACTATAATTCACCCCTCCACTTT
V gene: TRBV5-1; J gene: TRBJ1-1; clone size: .; D gene: .; CDR3 protein: CASSLGGSNTEAFF; CDR3 DNA: TGCGCCAGCAGCTTGGGCGGATCGAACACTGAAGCTTTCTTT
V gene: TRBV2; J gene: TRBJ2-4; clone size: .; D gene: .; CDR3 protein: CASSVTAVNIQYF; CDR3 DNA: TGTGCCAGCAGTGTTACCGCAGTAAACATTCAGTACTTC
V gene: TRBV4-3; J gene: TRBJ2-1; clone size: .; D gene: TRBD2; CDR3 protein: CASSLGIAGGRNNEQFF; CDR3 DNA: TGCGCCAGCAGCCTGGGTATAGCGGGAGGGAGAAACAATGAGCAGTTCTTC
V gene: TRBV7-8; J gene: TRBJ1-6; clone size: .; D gene: .; CDR3 protein: CASSLVRSSYNSPLHF; CDR3 DNA: TGTGCCAGCAGCTTAGTTAGGAGCTCCTATAATTCACCCCTCCACTTT
V gene: TRBV4-2; J gene: TRBJ2-7; clone size: few; D gene: TRBD1; CDR3 protein: CASSQAQGVHEQYF; CDR3 DNA: TGTGCCAGCAGCCAAGCGCAGGGGGTCCACGAGCAGTACTTC
V gene: TRBV6-5; J gene: TRBJ1-2; clone size: .; D gene: .; CDR3 protein: CASSPRGRGYGYTF; CDR3 DNA: TGTGCCAGCAGTCCGCGGGGGCGGGGGTATGGCTACACCTTC
V gene: TRBV4-1; J gene: TRBJ2-7; clone size: .; D gene: TRBD1; CDR3 protein: CASSQGTGGTYEQYF; CDR3 DNA: TGCGCCAGCAGCCAAGGGACAGGGGGAACCTACGAGCAGTACTTC
V gene: TRBV2; J gene: TRBJ1-2; clone size: few; D gene: .; CDR3 protein: CASRGLYGYGYTF; CDR3 DNA: TGTGCCAGCCGAGGCCTCTATGGCTATGGCTACACCTTC
V gene: TRBV7-2; J gene: TRBJ2-1; clone size: once; D gene: .; CDR3 protein: CASSLVLSGRRIYNEQFF; CDR3 DNA: TGTGCCAGCAGCTTAGTTTTATCGGGTCGGCGGATTTACAATGAGCAGTTCTTC
V gene: TRBV18; J gene: TRBJ2-7; clone size: .; D gene: .; CDR3 protein: CASSPYPRHLSYEQYF; CDR3 DNA: TGTGCCAGCTCACCGTATCCGCGCCACCTCTCCTACGAGCAGTACTTC
V gene: TRBV24-1; J gene: TRBJ2-3; clone size: .; D gene: .; CDR3 protein: CATSDRGQYTDTQYF; CDR3 DNA: TGTGCCACCAGTGACCGCGGACAGTACACAGATACGCAGTATTTT
V gene: TRBV7-8; J gene: TRBJ2-5; clone size: .; D gene: TRBD2; CDR3 protein: CASSLALGGETQYF; CDR3 DNA: TGTGCCAGCAGCTTAGCGCTGGGAGGGGAGACCCAGTACTTC
V gene: TRBV6-1; J gene: TRBJ2-3; clone size: .; D gene: TRBD2; CDR3 protein: CASSALAGVYTDTQYF; CDR3 DNA: TGTGCCAGCAGTGCTCTAGCGGGAGTATACACAGATACGCAGTATTTT
V gene: TRBV29-1; J gene: TRBJ2-1; clone size: .; D gene: TRBD2; CDR3 protein: CSVEVLAGVDEQFF; CDR3 DNA: TGCAGCGTTGAAGTCCTAGCGGGAGTTGATGAGCAGTTCTTC
V gene: TRBV7-9; J gene: TRBJ1-5; clone size: once; D gene: TRBD1; CDR3 protein: CASSLTPEGTGARAQPQHF; CDR3 DNA: TGTGCCAGCAGCCTTACACCGGAGGGGACAGGGGCGAGGGCTCAGCCCCAGCATTTT
V gene: TRBV10-1; J gene: TRBJ2-1; clone size: .; D gene: .; CDR3 protein: CASSKGVSSNEQFF; CDR3 DNA: TGCGCCAGCAGTAAAGGGGTTTCCTCTAATGAGCAGTTCTTC
V gene: TRBV20-1; J gene: TRBJ2-3; clone size: .; D gene: .; CDR3 protein: CSASLATDTQYF; CDR3 DNA: TGCAGTGCTAGTCTAGCCACAGATACGCAGTATTTT